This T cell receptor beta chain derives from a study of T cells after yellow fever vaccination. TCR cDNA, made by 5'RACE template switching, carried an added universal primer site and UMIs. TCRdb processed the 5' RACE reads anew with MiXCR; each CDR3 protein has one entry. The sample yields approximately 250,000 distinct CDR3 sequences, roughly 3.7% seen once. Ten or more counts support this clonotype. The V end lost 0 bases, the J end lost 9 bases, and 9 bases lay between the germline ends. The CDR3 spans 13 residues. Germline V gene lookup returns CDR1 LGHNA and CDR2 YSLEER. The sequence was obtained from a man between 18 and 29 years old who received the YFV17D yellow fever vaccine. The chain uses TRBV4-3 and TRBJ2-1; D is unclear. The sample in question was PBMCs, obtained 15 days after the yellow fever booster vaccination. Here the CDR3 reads CASSQDTALEQFF. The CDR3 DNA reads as TGCGCCAGCAGCCAAGATACAGCGCTTGAGCAGTTCTTC.